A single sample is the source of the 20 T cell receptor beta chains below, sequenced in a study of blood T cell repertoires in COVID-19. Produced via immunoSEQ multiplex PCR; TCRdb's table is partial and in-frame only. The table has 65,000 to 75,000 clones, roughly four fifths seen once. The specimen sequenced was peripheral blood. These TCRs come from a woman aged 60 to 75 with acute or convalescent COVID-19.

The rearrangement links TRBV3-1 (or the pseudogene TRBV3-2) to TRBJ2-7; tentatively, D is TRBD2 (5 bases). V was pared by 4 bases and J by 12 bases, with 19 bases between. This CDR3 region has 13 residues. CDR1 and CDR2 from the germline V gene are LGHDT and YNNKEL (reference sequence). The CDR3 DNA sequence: TGTGCCAGCAGCCTCGGGGTTGGTACCCAGTCGTACTTC. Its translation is CASSLGVGTQSYF.

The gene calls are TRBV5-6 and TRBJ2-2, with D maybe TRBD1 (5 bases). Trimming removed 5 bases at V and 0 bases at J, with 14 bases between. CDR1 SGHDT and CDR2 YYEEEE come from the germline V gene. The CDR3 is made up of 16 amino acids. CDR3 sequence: CASSRGDSTNTGELFF. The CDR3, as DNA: TGTGCCAGCAGTCGAGGAGACAGCACGAACACCGGGGAGCTGTTTTTT.

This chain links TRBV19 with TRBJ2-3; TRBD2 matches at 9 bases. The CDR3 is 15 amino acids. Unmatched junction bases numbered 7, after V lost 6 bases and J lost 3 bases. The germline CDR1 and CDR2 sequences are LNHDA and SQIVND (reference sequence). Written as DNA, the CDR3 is TGTGCCAGTAGCGGAGCTCTAGCGGGAACAGATACGCAGTATTTT. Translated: CASSGALAGTDTQYF.

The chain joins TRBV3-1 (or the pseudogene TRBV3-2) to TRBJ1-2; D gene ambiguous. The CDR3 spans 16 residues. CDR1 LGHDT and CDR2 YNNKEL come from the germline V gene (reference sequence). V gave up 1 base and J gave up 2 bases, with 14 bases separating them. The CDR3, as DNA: TGTGCCAGCAGCCAAGGAATACAGTTTTGGAACTATGGCTACACCTTC. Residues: CASSQGIQFWNYGYTF.

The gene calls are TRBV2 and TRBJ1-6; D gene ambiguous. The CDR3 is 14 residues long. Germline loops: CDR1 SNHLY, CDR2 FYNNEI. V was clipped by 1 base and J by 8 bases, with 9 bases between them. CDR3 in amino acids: CASSEGRVHSPLHF. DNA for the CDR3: TGTGCCAGCAGTGAAGGGAGAGTTCATTCACCCCTCCACTTT.

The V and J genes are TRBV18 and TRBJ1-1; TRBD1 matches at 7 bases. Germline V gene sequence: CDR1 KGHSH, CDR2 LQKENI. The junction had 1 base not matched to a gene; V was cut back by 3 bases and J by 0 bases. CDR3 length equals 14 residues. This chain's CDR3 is CASSPQGVNTEAFF. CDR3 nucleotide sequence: TGTGCCAGCTCACCTCAGGGGGTGAACACTGAAGCTTTCTTT.

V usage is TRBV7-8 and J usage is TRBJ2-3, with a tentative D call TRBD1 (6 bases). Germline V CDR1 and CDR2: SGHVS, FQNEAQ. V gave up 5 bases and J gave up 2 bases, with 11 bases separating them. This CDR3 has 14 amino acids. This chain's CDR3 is CASSRGQNTDTQYF. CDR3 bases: TGTGCCAGCAGCCGTGGACAGAACACAGATACGCAGTATTTT.

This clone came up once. CDR3 amino acids: CASSVQGFNSPLHF. The CDR3 DNA is TGTGCCAGCAGCGTACAGGGATTTAATTCACCCCTCCACTTT. J is TRBJ1-6 and V is TRBV9, with a weak D call TRBD1 (5 bases). Germline V CDR1 and CDR2: SGDLS, YYNGEE. The CDR3 consists of 14 residues. With 1 base removed from V and 6 bases from J, the gap between germline ends came to 8 bases.

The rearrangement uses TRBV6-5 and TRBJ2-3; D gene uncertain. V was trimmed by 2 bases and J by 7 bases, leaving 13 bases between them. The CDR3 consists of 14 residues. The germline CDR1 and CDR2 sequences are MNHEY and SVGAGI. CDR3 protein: CASSYAGLLNTQYF. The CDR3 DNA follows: TGTGCCAGCAGTTACGCAGGTCTCTTGAATACGCAGTATTTT.

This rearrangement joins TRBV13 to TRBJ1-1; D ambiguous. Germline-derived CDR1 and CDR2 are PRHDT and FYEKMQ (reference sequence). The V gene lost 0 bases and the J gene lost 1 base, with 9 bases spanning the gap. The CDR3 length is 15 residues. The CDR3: CASSLGLTGNTEAFF. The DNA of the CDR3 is TGTGCCAGCAGCTTAGGCCTGACGGGGAACACTGAAGCTTTCTTT.

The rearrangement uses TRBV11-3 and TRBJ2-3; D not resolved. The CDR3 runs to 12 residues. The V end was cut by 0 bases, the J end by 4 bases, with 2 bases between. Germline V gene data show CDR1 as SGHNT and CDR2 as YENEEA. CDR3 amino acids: CASSLDADTQYF. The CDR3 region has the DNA TGTGCCAGCAGCTTAGACGCAGATACGCAGTATTTT.

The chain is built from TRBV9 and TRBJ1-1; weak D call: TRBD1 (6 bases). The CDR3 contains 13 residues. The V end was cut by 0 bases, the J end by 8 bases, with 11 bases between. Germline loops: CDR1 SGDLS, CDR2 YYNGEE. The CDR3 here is CASSVDLGAEAFF. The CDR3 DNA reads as TGTGCCAGCAGCGTAGATTTGGGGGCGGAAGCTTTCTTT.

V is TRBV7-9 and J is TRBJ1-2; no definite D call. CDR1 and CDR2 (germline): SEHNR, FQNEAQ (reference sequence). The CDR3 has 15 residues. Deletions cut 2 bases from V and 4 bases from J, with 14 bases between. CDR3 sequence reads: CASSLLDLKGYGYTF. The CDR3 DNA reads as TGTGCCAGCAGCTTATTGGACTTAAAAGGCTATGGCTACACCTTC.

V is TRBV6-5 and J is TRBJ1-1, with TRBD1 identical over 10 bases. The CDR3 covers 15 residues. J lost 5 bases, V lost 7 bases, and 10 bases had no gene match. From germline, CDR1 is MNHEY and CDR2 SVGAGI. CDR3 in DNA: TGTGCCAGCAAGACAGGGGGCGCCGTGAGTACTGAAGCTTTCTTT. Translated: CASKTGGAVSTEAFF.

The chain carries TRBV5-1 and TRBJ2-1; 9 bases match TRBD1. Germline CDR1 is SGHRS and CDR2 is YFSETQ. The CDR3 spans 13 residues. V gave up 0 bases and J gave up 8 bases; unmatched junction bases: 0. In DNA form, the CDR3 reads TGCGCCAGCAGCTTGGACAGGGGGCATGAGCAGTTCTTC. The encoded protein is CASSLDRGHEQFF. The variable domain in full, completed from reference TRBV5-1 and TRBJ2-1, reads KAGVTQTPRYLIKTRGQQVTLSCSPISGHRSVSWYQQTPGQGLQFLFEYFSETQRNKGNFPGRFSGRQFSNSRSEMNVSTLELGDSALYLCASSLDRGHEQFFGPGTRLTVL.

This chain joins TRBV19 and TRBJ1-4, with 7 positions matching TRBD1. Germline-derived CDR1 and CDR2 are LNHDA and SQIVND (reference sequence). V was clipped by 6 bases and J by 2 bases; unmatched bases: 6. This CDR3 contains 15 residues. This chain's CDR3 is CASRKVQGTNEKLFF. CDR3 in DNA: TGTGCCAGTAGAAAGGTACAGGGGACTAATGAAAAACTGTTTTTT.

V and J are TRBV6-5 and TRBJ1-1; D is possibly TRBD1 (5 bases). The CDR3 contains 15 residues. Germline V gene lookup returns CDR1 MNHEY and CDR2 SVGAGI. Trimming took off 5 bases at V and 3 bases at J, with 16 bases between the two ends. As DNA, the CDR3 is TGTGCCAGCAGTCCCCCCCGGGGGAGGGACACTGAAGCTTTCTTT. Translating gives CASSPPRGRDTEAFF.

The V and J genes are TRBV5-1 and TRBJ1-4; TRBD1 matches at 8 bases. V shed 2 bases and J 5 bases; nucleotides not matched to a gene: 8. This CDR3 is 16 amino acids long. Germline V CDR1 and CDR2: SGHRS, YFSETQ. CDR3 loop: CASSLGQGRANEKLFF. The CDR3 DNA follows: TGCGCCAGCAGCTTAGGACAGGGAAGGGCCAATGAAAAACTGTTTTTT.

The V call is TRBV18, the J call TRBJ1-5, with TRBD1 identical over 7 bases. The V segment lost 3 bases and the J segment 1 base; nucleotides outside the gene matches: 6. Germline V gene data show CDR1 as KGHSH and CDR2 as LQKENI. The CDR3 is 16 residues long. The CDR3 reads CASSPIQGNSNQPQHF. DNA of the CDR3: TGTGCCAGCTCACCGATACAGGGGAACAGCAATCAGCCCCAGCATTTT. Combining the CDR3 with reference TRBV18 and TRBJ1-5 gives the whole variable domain NAGVMQNPRHLVRRRGQEARLRCSPMKGHSHVYWYRQLPEEGLKFMVYLQKENIIDESGMPKERFSAEFPKEGPSILRIQQVVRGDSAAYFCASSPIQGNSNQPQHFGDGTRLSIL.

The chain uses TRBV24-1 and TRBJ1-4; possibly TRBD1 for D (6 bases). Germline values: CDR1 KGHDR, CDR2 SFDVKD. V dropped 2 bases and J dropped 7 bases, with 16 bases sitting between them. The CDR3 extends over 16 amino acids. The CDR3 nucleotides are TGTGCCACCAGTGATTCCAGACAGGCCGGAGGTGAAAAACTGTTTTTT. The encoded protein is CATSDSRQAGGEKLFF.